The T cell receptor (beta chain) under discussion was sequenced for a study of blood T cell repertoires in COVID-19. Original data processing: How many nucleated cells were present was estimated from reference gene primer amplification. Sequencing used immunoSEQ multiplex PCR; TCRdb keeps in-frame clones, though not all of them. From that table come the V and J calls and clone size; the DNA was used to work out D and trimming. The sample lists about 110,000 clones; roughly 86% were seen once. This CDR3 contains 15 residues. Germline assignment: CDR1 SGHVS and CDR2 FQNEAQ. Trimming at V came to 4 bases and at J to 6 bases, leaving 10 bases not matched to a gene.

The receptor comes from a middle-aged man with acute or convalescent COVID-19. This chain uses TRBV7-8 with TRBJ2-7; 9 bases match TRBD1. What was sequenced was peripheral blood. This CDR3 is CASSSRGTGSVEQYF. The DNA of the CDR3 is TGTGCCAGCAGCTCTCGGGGGACAGGGTCGGTCGAGCAGTACTTC.